The 31 T cell receptor beta chains given below trace back to one sample, sequenced in a study of cytomegalovirus exposure and HLA in healthy donors. In the PCR, 60 Vbeta and 13 Jbeta primers were used. Here immunoSEQ multiplex PCR was the method, and the copy in TCRdb shows in-frame clones only, minus some. The sample has 100,000 to 150,000 clones, over 75% seen once. Sequenced: PBMCs. These receptors originate from a man aged 25 to 40 in good health and CMV-seronegative.

V is TRBV9 and J is TRBJ2-7; D is perhaps TRBD1 (6 bases). CDR1 SGDLS and CDR2 YYNGEE come from the germline V gene. Trimming took off 0 bases at V and 0 bases at J, with 7 bases between the two ends. The CDR3 loop spans 14 amino acids. Here the CDR3 reads CASSVGDISYEQYF. The CDR3 region has the DNA TGTGCCAGCAGCGTAGGGGACATCTCCTACGAGCAGTACTTC. The entire variable domain, with the rest obtained from reference TRBV9 and TRBJ2-7, is as follows: DSGVTQTPKHLITATGQRVTLRCSPRSGDLSVYWYQQSLDQGLQFLIQYYNGEERAKGNILERFSAQQFPDLHSELNLSSLELGDSALYFCASSVGDISYEQYFGPGTRLTVT.

V gene TRBV12-5 combines with J gene TRBJ2-1; no reliable D call. The CDR3 spans 13 residues. Per the germline V gene, CDR1 is LGHNT and CDR2 is FRNRAP. With 2 bases removed from V and 4 bases from J, the gap between germline ends came to 6 bases. This chain's CDR3 is CASGLNLYNEQFF. CDR3 bases: TGTGCTAGTGGTTTGAACCTATACAATGAGCAGTTCTTC. Using reference TRBV12-5 and TRBJ2-1 for the parts outside the CDR3, the full variable domain is DARVTQTPRHKVTEMGQEVTMRCQPILGHNTVFWYRQTMMQGLELLAYFRNRAPLDDSGMPKDRFSAEMPDATLATLKIQPSEPRDSAVYFCASGLNLYNEQFFGPGTRLTVL.

The chain carries TRBV9 and TRBJ2-1; 9 bases map to TRBD1. The CDR3 length is 15 residues. Germline V gene data show CDR1 as SGDLS and CDR2 as YYNGEE. Trimming cost V 2 bases and J 6 bases; bases outside gene matches: 6. This CDR3 is CASSVSGTGSNEQFF. The DNA of the CDR3 is TGTGCCAGCAGCGTGTCCGGGACAGGGTCCAATGAGCAGTTCTTC.

About this clone: Mismatch with germline at one junction end may stem from a read error. This rearrangement joins TRBV5-1 to TRBJ2-5; 11 nucleotides align to TRBD2. Germline V CDR1 and CDR2: SGHRS, YFSETQ. This CDR3 is built from 16 residues. The CDR3 loop reads CASSIASGGSQEAQYF. DNA of the CDR3: TGCGCCAGCAGCATCGCTAGCGGGGGGAGCCAAGAGGCCCAGTACTTC. Using reference TRBV5-1 and TRBJ2-5 for the parts outside the CDR3, the full variable domain is KAGVTQTPRYLIKTRGQQVTLSCSPISGHRSVSWYQQTPGQGLQFLFEYFSETQRNKGNFPGRFSGRQFSNSRSEMNVSTLELGDSALYLCASSIASGGSQEAQYFGPGTRLLVL.

The chain carries TRBV18 and TRBJ2-7, with 10 bases lining up with TRBD1. Germline lookup yields CDR1 KGHSH and CDR2 LQKENI. Trimming took 3 bases from V and 4 from J; bases not matched to a gene: 6. The CDR3 has 15 residues. This CDR3 is CASSPAGTGEYEQYF. CDR3 coding DNA: TGTGCCAGCTCACCCGCCGGGACAGGGGAGTACGAGCAGTACTTC.

The chain has TRBV5-5 and TRBJ2-7; 7 bases agree with TRBD2. The germline gives CDR1 SGHKS, CDR2 YYEKEE (reference sequence). CDR3 size: 16 residues. V dropped 3 bases and J dropped 3; count of bases not matched to a gene: 12. CDR3: CASSYYPGEGSYEQYF. The CDR3 DNA is TGTGCCAGCAGCTACTACCCGGGGGAGGGTAGCTACGAGCAGTACTTC.

This chain uses TRBV5-4 with TRBJ2-7, with a weak D call TRBD1 (6 bases). Trimming removed 4 bases from V and 3 bases from J, with 17 bases in between. The CDR3 has 15 amino acids. The germline V gene encodes CDR1 SGHNT and CDR2 YYREEE (reference sequence). CDR3 sequence reads: CASSTGTRVDYEQYF. The CDR3 nucleotides are TGTGCCAGCAGCACCGGGACAAGGGTGGACTACGAGCAGTACTTC. The full variable domain, its missing parts supplied by reference TRBV5-4 and TRBJ2-7, is ETGVTQSPTHLIKTRGQQVTLRCSSQSGHNTVSWYQQALGQGPQFIFQYYREEENGRGNFPPRFSGLQFPNYSSELNVNALELDDSALYLCASSTGTRVDYEQYFGPGTRLTVT.

This clone has just a few counts. This sequence joins TRBV5-1 and TRBJ2-3, with TRBD1 matching 8 bases. With 4 bases clipped from V and 1 base from J, the junction kept 5 bases outside the gene matches. CDR1 is SGHRS and CDR2 is YFSETQ in the germline V gene. The CDR3 sequence is 15 residues long. CDR3 in amino acids: CASSQSDRGTDTQYF. CDR3 nucleotide sequence: TGCGCCAGCAGCCAATCGGACAGGGGCACAGATACGCAGTATTTT.

The sample holds one count of this clone. The chain couples TRBV5-5 to TRBJ1-4; TRBD1 might be the D (6 bases). The V and J ends lost 0 bases and 8 bases respectively, with 14 bases between them. The length of the CDR3 is 15 residues. Germline lookup yields CDR1 SGHKS and CDR2 YYEKEE (reference sequence). DNA for the CDR3: TGTGCCAGCAGCTTGGACGGACAGACGAGGGAAAAACTGTTTTTT. It translates to CASSLDGQTREKLFF.

The chain uses TRBV18 and TRBJ2-3; no clear D gene. The germline V and J ends were trimmed by 6 bases and 2 bases, with 15 bases remaining between them. This CDR3 is built from 15 residues. The germline V gene has CDR1 KGHSH and CDR2 LQKENI. The CDR3 spells CASSPKQIITDTQYF. CDR3 nucleotides: TGTGCCAGCTCCCCGAAACAGATAATCACAGATACGCAGTATTTT.

The chain recombines TRBV5-4 with TRBJ2-3; tentatively, D is TRBD2 (5 bases). The CDR3 is 16 residues long. The germline V gene has CDR1 SGHNT and CDR2 YYREEE (reference sequence). The ends were cut back, 0 bases at V and 0 bases at J, with 11 bases in the middle. CDR3 nucleotide sequence: TGTGCCAGCAGCTTGGTCGGGGTAGTGAGCACAGATACGCAGTATTTT. Translated, it gives CASSLVGVVSTDTQYF. The full variable domain, rest sourced from reference TRBV5-4 and TRBJ2-3, is ETGVTQSPTHLIKTRGQQVTLRCSSQSGHNTVSWYQQALGQGPQFIFQYYREEENGRGNFPPRFSGLQFPNYSSELNVNALELDDSALYLCASSLVGVVSTDTQYFGPGTRLTVL.

The chain links TRBV9 to TRBJ2-2, with D possibly being TRBD1 (6 bases). The CDR3 is 13 residues long. Germline CDR1 SGDLS, CDR2 YYNGEE. The germline V and J ends were trimmed by 3 bases and 6 bases, with 9 bases remaining between them. The CDR3 spells CASSAQGPGELFF. The CDR3 nucleotides read TGTGCCAGCAGCGCACAGGGACCCGGGGAGCTGTTTTTT. Full variable domain (rest looked up from reference TRBV9 and TRBJ2-2): DSGVTQTPKHLITATGQRVTLRCSPRSGDLSVYWYQQSLDQGLQFLIQYYNGEERAKGNILERFSAQQFPDLHSELNLSSLELGDSALYFCASSAQGPGELFFGEGSRLTVL.

This sequence joins TRBV7-9 and TRBJ1-6; possibly TRBD1 for D (5 bases). The CDR3 has 16 amino acids. Germline V gene lookup returns CDR1 SEHNR and CDR2 FQNEAQ (reference sequence). V lost 0 bases, J lost 11 bases, and 17 bases lay in between. The CDR3 loop is CASSLAWGESGPPLHF. The CDR3 nucleotides are TGTGCCAGCAGCTTAGCTTGGGGGGAGTCCGGGCCACCCCTCCACTTT.

The chain carries TRBV15 and TRBJ2-3; D is uncertain. Germline V lookup: CDR1 LNHNV, CDR2 YYDKDF (reference sequence). Trimming took 0 bases from V and 3 from J, leaving 7 bases between them. CDR3 size: 14 residues. The CDR3 DNA sequence: TGTGCCACCAGCAGAGATCAGGAAACAGATACGCAGTATTTT. This gives the protein CATSRDQETDTQYF.

This rearrangement joins TRBV6-6 to TRBJ1-5; D is unclear. Germline V gene sequence: CDR1 MNHNY, CDR2 SVGAGI (reference sequence). CDR3 length: 15 amino acids. The V end lost 7 bases, the J end lost 4 bases, and 17 bases lay between the germline ends. The CDR3 region is CASTITGGSNQPQHF. Here the CDR3 DNA reads TGTGCCAGCACGATTACGGGAGGGAGTAATCAGCCCCAGCATTTT.

This clone occurred a few times. The rearrangement links TRBV19 to TRBJ2-1; the D gene is possibly TRBD1 (6 bases). Germline V CDR1 and CDR2: LNHDA, SQIVND (reference sequence). This CDR3 is 15 amino acids long. V was shortened by 1 base and J by 8 bases, with 15 bases between the two germline ends. The CDR3 is CASSIGAGNRDEQFF. Here the CDR3 DNA reads TGTGCCAGTAGTATAGGGGCAGGGAACAGGGATGAGCAGTTCTTC.

The chain uses TRBV14 and TRBJ1-2, with D uncertain. The germline gives CDR1 SGHDN, CDR2 FVKESK. The ends were cut back, 1 base at V and 4 bases at J, with 7 bases in the middle. This CDR3 spans 13 amino acids. This CDR3 is CASSQGSSYGYTF. The CDR3 nucleotides are TGTGCCAGCAGCCAAGGGAGTAGCTATGGCTACACCTTC.

The rearrangement joins TRBV10-3 to TRBJ2-7; maybe TRBD1 (6 bases). Trimming took 3 bases from V and 3 from J, leaving 12 bases between them. In germline, CDR1 is ENHRY, CDR2 SYGVKD. This CDR3 spans 14 amino acids. The CDR3, as DNA: TGTGCCATCAGTGAATTCGACAGGTTCTACGAGCAGTACTTC. Protein: CAISEFDRFYEQYF.

This chain links TRBV6-1 with TRBJ2-7; D possibly corresponds to TRBD1 (6 bases). Trimming stripped 6 bases from V and 5 bases from J, with 14 bases between. Germline-derived CDR1 and CDR2 are MNHNS and SASEGT. There are 13 residues in the CDR3. The CDR3 nucleotides are TGTGCCAGCAGCGCCGGACAGACCCACGAGCAGTACTTC. Protein sequence: CASSAGQTHEQYF.

The chain combines TRBV6-5 with TRBJ1-2; 7 nucleotides align to TRBD1. The trim removed 6 bases at V and 8 bases at J, leaving 6 bases unmatched. This CDR3 spans 12 amino acids. CDR1 MNHEY and CDR2 SVGAGI come from the germline V gene. CDR3 residues: CASRLGGSGYTF. In DNA form, the CDR3 reads TGTGCCAGCAGATTAGGGGGCTCGGGCTACACCTTC.

This clone appeared a few times. V is TRBV6-5 and J is TRBJ1-5, with TRBD1 matching over 8 bases. This CDR3 is built from 15 residues. CDR1 is MNHEY, CDR2 SVGAGI, per germline. With V trimmed by 4 bases and J by 1 base, 3 bases remained unmatched. CDR3 in DNA: TGTGCCAGCAGTTCCGCAGGGGGCAGCAATCAGCCCCAGCATTTT. It translates to CASSSAGGSNQPQHF.

The count of this clone is one. This rearrangement joins TRBV7-2 to TRBJ1-2; no clear D. Germline V gene data show CDR1 as SGHTA and CDR2 as FQGNSA. Trimming took off 5 bases at V and 1 base at J, with 17 bases between the two ends. CDR3 length equals 16 residues. The CDR3 region is CASSRRRQRINYGYTF. The CDR3 bases are TGTGCCAGCAGCCGTAGGCGGCAGAGAATTAACTATGGCTACACCTTC.

The chain uses TRBV7-2 and TRBJ1-2; D unresolved. The V gene's germline CDR1 is SGHTA and CDR2 FQGNSA. The CDR3 sequence is 15 residues long. Trimming shortened V by 1 base and J by 1 base, and 10 bases separated the two germline ends. CDR3 bases: TGTGCCAGCAGCTTAGTCACCGGAGGTAACTATGGCTACACCTTC. The encoded protein is CASSLVTGGNYGYTF.

The chain has TRBV5-6 and TRBJ2-3, with TRBD2 identical over 9 bases. Per the germline V gene, CDR1 is SGHDT and CDR2 is YYEEEE. The CDR3 runs to 16 residues. Losses at the gene ends were 0 bases for V and 1 base for J; bases not matched to a gene: 3. Here the CDR3 reads CASSLEIAGGTDTQYF. CDR3 nucleotide sequence: TGTGCCAGCAGCTTGGAAATAGCGGGGGGCACAGATACGCAGTATTTT.

V is TRBV2 and J is TRBJ1-1; D perhaps matches TRBD1 (5 bases). CDR1 and CDR2 (germline): SNHLY, FYNNEI. The CDR3 has 12 residues. Between the trimmed V and J ends, which lost 3 bases and 7 bases, there was a span of 9 bases. The CDR3 reads CASSEYQGEAFF. In nucleotides, the CDR3 is TGTGCCAGCAGTGAGTACCAGGGTGAAGCTTTCTTT.

The rearrangement links TRBV29-1 to TRBJ2-5; D unclear. CDR3 length: 13 residues. Germline CDR1 and CDR2: SQVTM and ANQGSEA. The V gene lost 4 bases and the J gene lost 1 base, with 10 bases spanning the gap. This CDR3 is CSVVRQIQETQYF. CDR3 bases: TGCAGCGTTGTTAGACAAATCCAAGAGACCCAGTACTTC.

The rearrangement uses TRBV21-1 and TRBJ2-5; no check of the table's D call, TRBD1, against the DNA was made. TRBV21-1 is given as a pseudogene. The CDR3 has 18 residues. CDR3 DNA sequence: TGTGCCAGCAGCAAAGTGAAAGGGGCCGAACTGCCGTTGGAGACCCAGTACTTC. It translates to CASSKVKGAELPLETQYF.

V and J are TRBV25-1 and TRBJ2-2, with D perhaps TRBD1 (5 bases). The CDR3 loop spans 15 amino acids. Germline V gene data show CDR1 as MGHDK and CDR2 as SYGVNS. V lost 6 bases, J lost 6 bases, and 17 bases lay in between. The CDR3 nucleotides read TGTGCCAGCAGCCCTCTAGAGTGGGGCCCCGGGGAGCTGTTTTTT. It translates to CASSPLEWGPGELFF.

The chain is built from TRBV5-4 and TRBJ2-1; TRBD2 agrees at 12 bases. This CDR3 contains 16 residues. V trimming: 2 bases; J trimming: 4 bases; junction bases outside the gene matches: 4. The germline CDR1 and CDR2 sequences are SGHNT and YYREEE (reference sequence). Here the CDR3 reads CASSFSGLAGYNEQFF. DNA of the CDR3: TGTGCCAGCAGCTTCTCGGGACTAGCGGGTTACAATGAGCAGTTCTTC.

This clone was seen only once. At one end the junction does not follow the germline gene, possibly because of a read error. The genes are TRBV19 and TRBJ2-6; a possible D gene is TRBD1 (6 bases). The CDR3 is made up of 18 amino acids. The germline V gene encodes CDR1 LNHDA and CDR2 SQIVND (reference sequence). The CDR3 DNA follows: TGTGCCAGTAGCAGAAACAGGGTTACGAGCTCTGGGGCCAACGGCCTGACTTTC. This gives the protein CASSRNRVTSSGANGLTF.

This clone appeared a few times. The gene calls are TRBV6-1 and TRBJ2-3, with TRBD2 matching over 8 bases. After removal of 3 bases from V and 2 bases from J, the junction contained 1 base not matched to a gene. Germline CDR1 and CDR2: MNHNS and SASEGT. The CDR3 totals 14 residues. CDR3 nucleotide sequence: TGTGCCAGCAGTGACGGGGGGGCCACAGATACGCAGTATTTT. This codes for CASSDGGATDTQYF.